This TCR beta chain is drawn from a study of T cells in Graves' hyperthyroidism and ophthalmopathy. Hyperthyroidism had been newly diagnosed in patients aged 18 to 65, and its duration was under 2 months. TCR beta CDR3 sequences were amplified from RNA transcripts. HTBI primers were the set used in a first-round RT-PCR of the TCR CDR3. Using its own MiXCR run on the multiplex PCR reads, TCRdb lists one record per CDR3 protein. The top ten clones hold about 53% of a sample with 300,000 to 400,000 distinct CDR3 sequences, 15% to 20% of them seen once. Trimming removed 5 bases from V and 3 bases from J; junction bases left unmatched: 9. Germline V gives CDR1 SGHTA, CDR2 FQGTGA. The CDR3 consists of 16 residues. Study results and limitations: The blood repertoire included most of the expanded thyroid clonotypes above 0.001.

The table lists this clonotype with many counts. The antigen remains undetermined. The TCR comes from a woman in her forties or fifties with Graves' hyperthyroidism. The genes are TRBV7-3 and TRBJ1-1; 10 nucleotides match TRBD1. The sample was blood. DNA for the CDR3: TGTGCCAGCAGCCTCCCATCCGGGACAGGGGACACTGAAGCTTTCTTT. This encodes CASSLPSGTGDTEAFF. Full variable domain (rest looked up from reference TRBV7-3 and TRBJ1-1): GAGVSQTPSNKVTEKGKYVELRCDPISGHTALYWYRQSLGQGPEFLIYFQGTGAADDSGLPNDRFFAVRPEGSVSTLKIQRTERGDSAVYLCASSLPSGTGDTEAFFGQGTRLTVV.